This T cell receptor (beta chain) was profiled in a study of T cell repertoires in cytomegalovirus infection. The V end was cut by 0 bases, the J end by 4 bases, with 13 bases between. Germline V CDR1 and CDR2: SGHAT, FQNNGV. The CDR3 is 16 amino acids. One entry per CDR3 protein results from TCRdb running MiXCR on the reads. The table lists a few hundred thousand distinct CDR3 sequences, roughly 29% of them singletons. Worth noting for this clonotype: Its antigen is as yet unknown.

The sequence derives from a human donor in good health (CMV status not recorded). Some clones in this sample may be carry-over from other donors' samples. The chain recombines TRBV11-2 with TRBJ1-5, with D unclear. Sample: cultured PBMCs, taken from culture after CMV antigen stimulation. The CDR3 loop reads CASSLEGEGHNQPQHF. The CDR3, as DNA: TGTGCCAGCAGCTTAGAGGGCGAGGGTCATAATCAGCCCCAGCATTTT.